The 29 T cell receptor beta chains below come from one sample, sequenced in a study of CD8 T cells in Susac syndrome. Random hexamers were used to reverse transcribe an amount of about 0.5 to 1 ug RNA. Each CDR3 protein gets one entry after TCRdb re-called the immunoSEQ multiplex PCR reads with MiXCR. The sample has some 120,000 distinct CDR3 sequences, 92% seen once. The source material was CD4+ T cells from PBMCs. These receptors originate from a human donor in good health.

The chain uses TRBV6-2 or TRBV6-3 and TRBJ1-5; D gene ambiguous. The CDR3 is 16 residues long. V lost 4 bases and J 4 bases, leaving 17 bases between the germline ends. Germline CDR1 MNHEY, CDR2 SVGEGT. This CDR3 reads CASSSDQRGKNQPQHF. The DNA of the CDR3 is TGTGCCAGCAGTTCCGACCAGAGAGGGAAAAATCAGCCCCAGCATTTT.

This rearrangement joins TRBV28 to TRBJ2-3; the D gene could be TRBD1 or TRBD2 (5 bases each). Trimming removed 5 bases at V and 3 bases at J, with 15 bases between. The CDR3 is 15 residues long. CDR1 and CDR2 (germline): MDHEN, SYDVKM. As DNA, the CDR3 is TGTGCCAGCAGTCCCCCGTCGGGGCTAACAGATACGCAGTATTTT. This codes for CASSPPSGLTDTQYF. The entire variable domain, with the rest obtained from reference TRBV28 and TRBJ2-3, is as follows: DVKVTQSSRYLVKRTGEKVFLECVQDMDHENMFWYRQDPGLGLRLIYFSYDVKMKEKGDIPEGYSVSREKKERFSLILESASTNQTSMYLCASSPPSGLTDTQYFGPGTRLTVL.

The chain has TRBV6-5 and TRBJ1-2; possible D gene TRBD1, 6 bases. The CDR3 loop spans 15 amino acids. Germline V CDR1 and CDR2: MNHEY, SVGAGI. V was shortened by 5 bases and J by 6 bases, with 19 bases between the two germline ends. CDR3 sequence (DNA): TGTGCCAGCAGTAAACCGGGGGGGGGCTGGGATGGCTACACCTTC. It codes for CASSKPGGGWDGYTF.

J is TRBJ1-1 and V is TRBV20-1, with TRBD1 as a possible D gene (6 bases). V lost 0 bases, J lost 5 bases, and 10 bases lay in between. The CDR3 sequence is 13 residues long. Germline CDR1 is DFQATT and CDR2 is SNEGSKA (reference sequence). The CDR3 sequence: CSARDDRRTEAFF. Here the CDR3 DNA reads TGCAGTGCTAGAGACGACAGGCGAACTGAAGCTTTCTTT.

The genes are TRBV5-1 and TRBJ2-3; unclear D gene. CDR1 and CDR2 (germline): SGHRS, YFSETQ. Trimming took off 2 bases at V and 3 bases at J, with 10 bases between the two ends. This CDR3 comprises 14 residues. In DNA, the CDR3 is TGCGCCAGCAGCTTCAACAGAGCGACAGATACGCAGTATTTT. Encoded protein: CASSFNRATDTQYF.

The V call is TRBV4-1, the J call TRBJ1-2, with TRBD1 identical over 7 bases. CDR1 and CDR2 from the germline V gene are MGHRA and YSYEKL. The CDR3 runs to 17 residues. With 2 bases clipped from V and 8 bases from J, the junction kept 17 bases outside the gene matches. For the CDR3, the DNA is TGCGCCAGCAGCCAAACCCTGGGACAGTTAAGGGAGAACGGCTACACCTTC. This sequence encodes CASSQTLGQLRENGYTF.

The chain couples TRBV7-9 to TRBJ1-1; D remains ambiguous. Germline lookup yields CDR1 SEHNR and CDR2 FQNEAQ (reference sequence). The CDR3 contains 12 residues. The V end lost 3 bases, the J end lost 3 bases, and 5 bases lay between the germline ends. The CDR3 coding sequence is TGTGCCAGCAGCTTGGAGTACACTGAAGCTTTCTTT. It yields the protein CASSLEYTEAFF.

The chain joins TRBV2 to TRBJ1-1; D ambiguous. From germline, CDR1 is SNHLY and CDR2 FYNNEI. Between the trimmed V and J ends, which lost 1 base and 0 bases, there was a span of 15 bases. This CDR3 spans 17 amino acids. The CDR3 loop reads CASSEGWKPKMNTEAFF. DNA of the CDR3: TGTGCCAGCAGTGAAGGGTGGAAGCCGAAAATGAACACTGAAGCTTTCTTT.

The CDR3 region is CASSVETRGRQETQYF. CDR3 coding DNA: TGTGCCAGCAGCGTAGAAACGAGGGGGCGGCAAGAGACCCAGTACTTC. This chain joins TRBV9 and TRBJ2-5, with 7 nucleotides matching TRBD1. V shed 0 bases and J 2 bases; nucleotides not matched to a gene: 7. This CDR3 is 16 amino acids long. Germline CDR1 and CDR2: SGDLS and YYNGEE.

The chain combines TRBV20-1 with TRBJ1-5, with 10 bases fitting TRBD1. The CDR3 sequence is 14 residues long. J gave up 3 bases and V 5 bases, and 4 bases lay outside the gene matches. Looked up from germline, CDR1 is DFQATT and CDR2 is SNEGSKA (reference sequence). CDR3 nucleotides: TGCAGTGCTTGGGACAGGGGTATCAATCAGCCCCAGCATTTT. Its translation is CSAWDRGINQPQHF.

The chain joins TRBV5-4 to TRBJ2-3, with TRBD2 as a possible D gene (6 bases). Germline V lookup: CDR1 SGHNT, CDR2 YYREEE (reference sequence). The germline V and J ends were trimmed by 1 base and 2 bases, with 11 bases remaining between them. CDR3 length: 15 amino acids. The CDR3 loop reads CASSLTASDTDTQYF. The DNA of the CDR3 is TGTGCCAGCAGCTTGACGGCTAGCGACACAGATACGCAGTATTTT.

The chain carries TRBV20-1 and TRBJ1-2; weak D call: TRBD1 (5 bases). The CDR3 runs 13 residues. The V end lost 7 bases, the J end lost 10 bases, and 22 bases lay between the germline ends. Germline V CDR1 and CDR2: DFQATT, SNEGSKA (reference sequence). The CDR3 loop reads CSDLRREKLDYTF. In DNA form, the CDR3 reads TGCAGTGATCTCCGCAGGGAGAAGTTAGACTACACCTTC.

This clonotype has just one count. This chain joins TRBV7-9 and TRBJ1-4, with 9 bases lining up with TRBD1. The CDR3 totals 17 residues. The V gene end was trimmed by 5 bases and the J gene end by 8 bases; junction bases not matched to a gene: 15. From germline, CDR1 is SEHNR and CDR2 FQNEAQ (reference sequence). CDR3 in amino acids: CASSTGTGGSFIEKLFF. CDR3 sequence (DNA): TGTGCCAGCAGCACCGGCACAGGGGGCTCGTTTATAGAAAAACTGTTTTTT.

In this sample, this clonotype turned up once. This chain connects TRBV18 to TRBJ2-7, with D unresolved. There are 12 residues in the CDR3. V was clipped by 3 bases and J by 5 bases, with 8 bases between them. Germline CDR1 KGHSH, CDR2 LQKENI. CDR3 sequence reads: CASSPRTDEQYF. In DNA form, the CDR3 reads TGTGCCAGCTCACCGCGGACCGACGAGCAGTACTTC.

The J gene is TRBJ1-1, the V gene TRBV12-3 or TRBV12-4; weak D call: TRBD1 (5 bases). This CDR3 comprises 15 residues. The ends were cut back, 3 bases at V and 5 bases at J, with 16 bases in the middle. The DNA of the CDR3 is TGTGCCAGCAGTTTTTCTCTGGGGCAGGTAACTGAAGCTTTCTTT. This codes for CASSFSLGQVTEAFF.

The rearrangement links TRBV6-1 to TRBJ1-1; TRBD1 matches 7 bases. The junction had 6 bases not matched to a gene; V was cut back by 1 base and J by 4 bases. CDR3 length: 15 amino acids. Germline-derived CDR1 and CDR2 are MNHNS and SASEGT. The CDR3 region has the DNA TGTGCCAGCAGTGAAGGGCAGGGGGAGGCCACTGAAGCTTTCTTT. Translation gives CASSEGQGEATEAFF.

The J gene is TRBJ1-3, the V gene TRBV2; D unclear. The CDR3 covers 14 residues. Trimming removed 7 bases at V and 0 bases at J, with 10 bases between. Germline V lookup: CDR1 SNHLY, CDR2 FYNNEI. Here the CDR3 DNA reads TGTGCCAGCAAGCCCGGGATCTCTGGAAACACCATATATTTT. The encoded protein is CASKPGISGNTIYF.

This clonotype showed up just once. The chain recombines TRBV7-2 with TRBJ2-5; a weak D match, TRBD2 (6 bases). Germline CDR1 reads SGHTA; CDR2 reads FQGNSA. This CDR3 comprises 16 residues. The V end was cut by 1 base, the J end by 4 bases, with 16 bases between. The CDR3 reads CASSLEYGRGRETQYF. As DNA, the CDR3 is TGTGCCAGCAGCTTAGAATACGGGCGGGGTCGAGAGACCCAGTACTTC.

V gene TRBV11-2 combines with J gene TRBJ1-1, with D possibly being TRBD1 (5 bases). The CDR3 runs to 13 residues. The V and J ends lost 8 bases and 3 bases respectively, with 13 bases between them. Germline assignment: CDR1 SGHAT and CDR2 FQNNGV. The CDR3 region is CASGMAGYTEAFF. In nucleotides, the CDR3 is TGTGCCAGCGGGATGGCAGGGTACACTGAAGCTTTCTTT. Complete variable domain (other parts from reference TRBV11-2 and TRBJ1-1): EAGVAQSPRYKIIEKRQSVAFWCNPISGHATLYWYQQILGQGPKLLIQFQNNGVVDDSQLPKDRFSAERLKGVDSTLKIQPAKLEDSAVYLCASGMAGYTEAFFGQGTRLTVV.

This rearrangement joins TRBV5-1 to TRBJ2-2; TRBD1 might be the D (6 bases). The germline V gene has CDR1 SGHRS and CDR2 YFSETQ. Trimming pared 0 bases from V and 6 bases from J, leaving 18 bases between. The CDR3 consists of 17 residues. CDR3 sequence (DNA): TGCGCCAGCAGCTTGGGGACGAGAGGGGGTGCGGCCGGGGAGCTGTTTTTT. Translating gives CASSLGTRGGAAGELFF.

This rearrangement joins TRBV7-9 to TRBJ1-2; 10 positions agree with TRBD1. V lost 1 base, J lost 12 bases, and 5 bases stayed unmatched. The germline V gene has CDR1 SEHNR and CDR2 FQNEAQ (reference sequence). The CDR3 length is 13 residues. The CDR3 sequence is CASSLGQGALHTF. The CDR3 DNA follows: TGTGCCAGCAGCTTAGGACAGGGGGCGCTTCACACCTTC. Combining the CDR3 with reference TRBV7-9 and TRBJ1-2 gives the whole variable domain DTGVSQNPRHKITKRGQNVTFRCDPISEHNRLYWYRQTLGQGPEFLTYFQNEAQLEKSRLLSDRFSAERPKGSFSTLEIQRTEQGDSAMYLCASSLGQGALHTFGSGTRLTVV.

Comments on this clonotype: A junction boundary mismatches the germline segment, possibly from a read error. The genes are TRBV19 and TRBJ2-7, with TRBD1 identical over 7 bases. Germline CDR1 and CDR2: LNHDA and SQIVND (reference sequence). The CDR3 consists of 13 residues. The CDR3 loop is CASSIGQAPVVHF. For the CDR3, the DNA is TGTGCCAGTAGTATTGGACAGGCCCCGGTCGTTCACTTC.

The chain has TRBV18 and TRBJ2-3; TRBD1 is a possible D gene (5 bases). The CDR3 is made up of 15 amino acids. CDR1 is KGHSH and CDR2 is LQKENI in the germline V gene. V was pared by 1 base and J by 2 bases, with 10 bases between. The CDR3, as DNA: TGTGCCAGCTCACCACAGGCAGGGATCACAGATACGCAGTATTTT. It yields the protein CASSPQAGITDTQYF.

The chain combines TRBV6-1 with TRBJ2-1; 7 nucleotides align to TRBD1. V lost 5 bases, J lost 6 bases, and 4 bases stayed unmatched. CDR3 length: 13 residues. Per the germline V gene, CDR1 is MNHNS and CDR2 is SASEGT. Written as DNA, the CDR3 is TGTGCCAGCAGTTTAAGACAGGGCAATGAGCAGTTCTTC. This codes for CASSLRQGNEQFF.

This chain uses TRBV7-2 with TRBJ1-5; D gene ambiguous. CDR3 size: 16 residues. V was trimmed by 2 bases and J by 0 bases, leaving 11 bases between them. Germline CDR1 reads SGHTA; CDR2 reads FQGNSA. The CDR3 DNA is TGTGCCAGCAGCTTACTAGGACTGGGTAGCAATCAGCCCCAGCATTTT. This translates into CASSLLGLGSNQPQHF.

The chain combines TRBV2 with TRBJ1-4; weak D call: TRBD1 (5 bases). There are 12 residues in the CDR3. The germline gives CDR1 SNHLY, CDR2 FYNNEI. V was trimmed by 6 bases and J by 8 bases, leaving 10 bases between them. The CDR3 coding sequence is TGTGCCAGCAGAGCAGGGCGCGAAAAACTGTTTTTT. Its translation: CASRAGREKLFF.

The gene calls are TRBV19 and TRBJ1-1, with D tentatively TRBD1 (6 bases). The CDR3 sequence is 15 residues long. Germline assignment: CDR1 LNHDA and CDR2 SQIVND (reference sequence). Trimming shortened V by 4 bases and J by 3 bases, and 15 bases separated the two germline ends. The CDR3 DNA is TGTGCCAGTAGTACCATAACCCAGGGGTACACTGAAGCTTTCTTT. Its translation is CASSTITQGYTEAFF. Complete variable domain (other parts from reference TRBV19 and TRBJ1-1): DGGITQSPKYLFRKEGQNVTLSCEQNLNHDAMYWYRQDPGQGLRLIYYSQIVNDFQKGDIAEGYSVSREKKESFPLTVTSAQKNPTAFYLCASSTITQGYTEAFFGQGTRLTVV.

The chain links TRBV7-2 to TRBJ1-3; the D gene is possibly TRBD1 (6 bases). The CDR3 is 17 residues long. V dropped 0 bases and J dropped 0 bases, with 12 bases sitting between them. CDR1 is SGHTA and CDR2 is FQGNSA in the germline V gene. The CDR3 here is CASSLALRGGSGNTIYF. For the CDR3, the DNA is TGTGCCAGCAGCTTAGCGCTTAGGGGGGGCTCTGGAAACACCATATATTTT.

This clonotype was recorded once. The CDR3 reads CASSPPGGTGYTF. The CDR3 nucleotides read TGTGCCAGCTCACCTCCCGGTGGGACTGGCTACACCTTC. This rearrangement joins TRBV18 to TRBJ1-2; D possibly corresponds to TRBD1 (5 bases). The CDR3 covers 13 residues. Germline CDR1 KGHSH, CDR2 LQKENI. The V gene lost 3 bases and the J gene lost 7 bases, with 12 bases spanning the gap.